This T cell receptor beta chain was identified during a study of OX40 agonist ivuxolimab in advanced cancers. Study context: Intravenous ivuxolimab at 0.01 to 10 mg/kg was given to patients every 2 weeks.

Researchers took blood at baseline, on cycle 4 day 1, and on cycle 7 day 1. This CDR3 comprises 13 residues. CDR1 is SGHNT, CDR2 YYREEE, per germline (reference sequence). TCRdb's copy holds only in-frame clones and misses some; the assay was immunoSEQ multiplex PCR. Among 100,000 to 140,000 clones listed, roughly 90% were seen once. The table lists this clone with a count of one. The specimen comprised CD4+ or CD8+ T cells sorted from blood, sampled in a trial of the OX40 agonist ivuxolimab. The chain carries TRBV5-4 and TRBJ2-5; 7 positions agree with TRBD2. The J call could be wrong; TRBJ2-7 is a better fit for the DNA end. This clonotype was obtained from an adult with an advanced solid tumor such as melanoma, head and neck, liver or kidney cancer. CDR3 region: CASSFTSVDEQYF. As DNA, the CDR3 is TGTGCCAGCAGCTTCACTAGCGTGGACGAGCAGTACTTC.